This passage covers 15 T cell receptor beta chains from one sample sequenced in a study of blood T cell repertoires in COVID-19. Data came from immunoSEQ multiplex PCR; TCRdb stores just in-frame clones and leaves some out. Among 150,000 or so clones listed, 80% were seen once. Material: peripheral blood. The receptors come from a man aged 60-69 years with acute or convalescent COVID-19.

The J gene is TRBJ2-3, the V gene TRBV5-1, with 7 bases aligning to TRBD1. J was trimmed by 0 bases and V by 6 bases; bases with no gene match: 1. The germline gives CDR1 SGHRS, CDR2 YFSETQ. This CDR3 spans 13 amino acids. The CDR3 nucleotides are TGCGCCAGCACGACAGGGAGCACAGATACGCAGTATTTT. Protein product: CASTTGSTDTQYF.

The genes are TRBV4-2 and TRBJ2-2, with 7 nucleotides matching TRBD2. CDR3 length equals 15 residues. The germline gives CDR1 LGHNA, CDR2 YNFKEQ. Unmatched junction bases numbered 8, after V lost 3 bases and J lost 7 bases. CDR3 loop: CASSQGGLDGGELFF. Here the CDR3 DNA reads TGTGCCAGCAGCCAGGGAGGGCTCGACGGCGGGGAGCTGTTTTTT.

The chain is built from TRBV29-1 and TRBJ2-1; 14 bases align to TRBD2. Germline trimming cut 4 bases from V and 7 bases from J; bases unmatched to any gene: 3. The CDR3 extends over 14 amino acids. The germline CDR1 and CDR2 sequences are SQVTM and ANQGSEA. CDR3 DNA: TGCAGCGTTGGGACTAGCGGGAGGAGAAATGAGCAGTTCTTC. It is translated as CSVGTSGRRNEQFF.

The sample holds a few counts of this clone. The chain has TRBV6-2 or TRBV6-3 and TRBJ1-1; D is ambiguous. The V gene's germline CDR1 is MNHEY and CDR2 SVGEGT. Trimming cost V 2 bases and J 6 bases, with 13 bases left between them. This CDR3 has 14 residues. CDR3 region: CASSYNSFYSEAFF. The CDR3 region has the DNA TGTGCCAGCAGTTACAATAGCTTTTATTCTGAAGCTTTCTTT.

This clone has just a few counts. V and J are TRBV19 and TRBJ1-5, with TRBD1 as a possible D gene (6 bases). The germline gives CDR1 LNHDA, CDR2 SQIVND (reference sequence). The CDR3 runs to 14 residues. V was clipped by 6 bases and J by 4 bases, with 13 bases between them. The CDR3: CASRQGHQNQPQHF. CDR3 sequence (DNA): TGTGCCAGTAGGCAGGGACACCAGAATCAGCCCCAGCATTTT. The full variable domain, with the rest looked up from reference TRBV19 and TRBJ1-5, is DGGITQSPKYLFRKEGQNVTLSCEQNLNHDAMYWYRQDPGQGLRLIYYSQIVNDFQKGDIAEGYSVSREKKESFPLTVTSAQKNPTAFYLCASRQGHQNQPQHFGDGTRLSIL.

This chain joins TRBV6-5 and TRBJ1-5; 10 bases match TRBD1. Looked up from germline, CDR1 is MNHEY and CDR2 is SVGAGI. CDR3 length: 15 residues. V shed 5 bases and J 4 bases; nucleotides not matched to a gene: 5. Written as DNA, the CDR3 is TGTGCCAGCAGTAGGGGACAGGGGCCGAATCAGCCCCAGCATTTT. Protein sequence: CASSRGQGPNQPQHF.

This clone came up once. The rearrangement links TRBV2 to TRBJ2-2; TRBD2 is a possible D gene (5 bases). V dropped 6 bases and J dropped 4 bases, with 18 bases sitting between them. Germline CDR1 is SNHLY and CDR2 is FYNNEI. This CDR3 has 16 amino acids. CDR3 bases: TGTGCCAGCAGCCCCGTTAGTAGCGATGTCACCGGGGAGCTGTTTTTT. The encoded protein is CASSPVSSDVTGELFF. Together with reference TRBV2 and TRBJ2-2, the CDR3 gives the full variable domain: EPEVTQTPSHQVTQMGQEVILRCVPISNHLYFYWYRQILGQKVEFLVSFYNNEISEKSEIFDDQFSVERPDGSNFTLKIRSTKLEDSAMYFCASSPVSSDVTGELFFGEGSRLTVL.

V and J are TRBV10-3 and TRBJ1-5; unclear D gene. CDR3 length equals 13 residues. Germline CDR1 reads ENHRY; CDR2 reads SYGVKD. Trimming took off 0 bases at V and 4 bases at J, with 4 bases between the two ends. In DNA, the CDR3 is TGTGCCATCAGTGAGTCACAGAATCAGCCCCAGCATTTT. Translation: CAISESQNQPQHF.

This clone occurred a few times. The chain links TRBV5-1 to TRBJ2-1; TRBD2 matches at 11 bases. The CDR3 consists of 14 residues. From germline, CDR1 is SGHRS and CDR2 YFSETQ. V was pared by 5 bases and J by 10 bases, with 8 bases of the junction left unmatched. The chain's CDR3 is CASSSASGGREQFF. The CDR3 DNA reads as TGCGCCAGCAGTAGCGCTAGCGGGGGGCGCGAGCAGTTCTTC.

The DNA for the CDR3 is TGTGCCAGTAGGGGACAGACAACTAATGAAAAACTGTTTTTT. Translation gives CASRGQTTNEKLFF. The chain recombines TRBV19 with TRBJ1-4, with TRBD1 matching over 7 bases. V was pared by 6 bases and J by 0 bases, with 1 base of the junction left unmatched. CDR3 length: 14 residues. Germline V gene data show CDR1 as LNHDA and CDR2 as SQIVND (reference sequence).

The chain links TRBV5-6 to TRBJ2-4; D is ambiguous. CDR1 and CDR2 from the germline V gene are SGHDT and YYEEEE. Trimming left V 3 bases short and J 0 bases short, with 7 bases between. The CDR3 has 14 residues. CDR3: CASSSLLAKNIQYF. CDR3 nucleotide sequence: TGTGCCAGCAGCTCCTTACTAGCCAAAAACATTCAGTACTTC. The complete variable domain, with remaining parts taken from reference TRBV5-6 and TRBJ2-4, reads DAGVTQSPTHLIKTRGQQVTLRCSPKSGHDTVSWYQQALGQGPQFIFQYYEEEERQRGNFPDRFSGHQFPNYSSELNVNALLLGDSALYLCASSSLLAKNIQYFGAGTRLSVL.

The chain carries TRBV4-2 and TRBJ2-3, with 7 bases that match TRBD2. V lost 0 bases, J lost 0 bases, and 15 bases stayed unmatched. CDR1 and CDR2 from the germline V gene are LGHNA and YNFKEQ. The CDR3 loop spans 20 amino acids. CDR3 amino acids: CASSQDPASGAVSSTDTQYF. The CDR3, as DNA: TGTGCCAGCAGCCAAGATCCTGCTAGCGGAGCCGTCTCTAGCACAGATACGCAGTATTTT.

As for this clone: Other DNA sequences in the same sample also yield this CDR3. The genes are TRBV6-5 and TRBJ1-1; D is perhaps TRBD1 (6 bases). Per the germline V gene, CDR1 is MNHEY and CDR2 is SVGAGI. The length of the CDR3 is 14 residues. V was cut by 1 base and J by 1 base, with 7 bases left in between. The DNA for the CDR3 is TGTGCCAGCAGTTACTTACAGGGGAACACTGAAGCTTTCTTT. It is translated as CASSYLQGNTEAFF.

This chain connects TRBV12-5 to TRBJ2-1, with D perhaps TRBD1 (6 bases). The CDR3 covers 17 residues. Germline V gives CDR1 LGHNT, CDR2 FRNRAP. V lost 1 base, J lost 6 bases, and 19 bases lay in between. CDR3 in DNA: TGTGCTAGTGGTTTGGCCCTACAGGGAGCCGCGGTCAATGAGCAGTTCTTC. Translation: CASGLALQGAAVNEQFF.

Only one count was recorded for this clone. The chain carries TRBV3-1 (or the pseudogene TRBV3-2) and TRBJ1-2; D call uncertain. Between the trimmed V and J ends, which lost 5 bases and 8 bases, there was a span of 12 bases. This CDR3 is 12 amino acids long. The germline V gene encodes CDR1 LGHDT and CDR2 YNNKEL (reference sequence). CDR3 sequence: CASSVGWEGYTF. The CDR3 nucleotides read TGTGCCAGCAGCGTAGGATGGGAGGGCTACACCTTC.